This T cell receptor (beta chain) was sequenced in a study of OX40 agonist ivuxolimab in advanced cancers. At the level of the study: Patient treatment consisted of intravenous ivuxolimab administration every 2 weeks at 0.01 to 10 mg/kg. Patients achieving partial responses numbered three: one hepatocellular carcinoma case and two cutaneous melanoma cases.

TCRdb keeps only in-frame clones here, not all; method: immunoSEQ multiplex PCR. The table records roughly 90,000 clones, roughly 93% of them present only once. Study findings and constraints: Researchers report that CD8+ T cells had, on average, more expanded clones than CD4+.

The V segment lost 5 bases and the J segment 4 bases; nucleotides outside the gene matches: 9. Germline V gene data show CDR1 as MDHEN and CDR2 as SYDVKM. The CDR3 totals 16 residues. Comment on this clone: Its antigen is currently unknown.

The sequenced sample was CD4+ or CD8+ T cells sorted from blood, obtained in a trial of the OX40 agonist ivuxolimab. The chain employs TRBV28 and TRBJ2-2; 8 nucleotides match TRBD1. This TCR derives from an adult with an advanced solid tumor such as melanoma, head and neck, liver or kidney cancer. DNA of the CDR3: TGTGCCAGCAGTCGAGGACAGGGCACGTTCACCGGGGAGCTGTTTTTT. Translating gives CASSRGQGTFTGELFF.